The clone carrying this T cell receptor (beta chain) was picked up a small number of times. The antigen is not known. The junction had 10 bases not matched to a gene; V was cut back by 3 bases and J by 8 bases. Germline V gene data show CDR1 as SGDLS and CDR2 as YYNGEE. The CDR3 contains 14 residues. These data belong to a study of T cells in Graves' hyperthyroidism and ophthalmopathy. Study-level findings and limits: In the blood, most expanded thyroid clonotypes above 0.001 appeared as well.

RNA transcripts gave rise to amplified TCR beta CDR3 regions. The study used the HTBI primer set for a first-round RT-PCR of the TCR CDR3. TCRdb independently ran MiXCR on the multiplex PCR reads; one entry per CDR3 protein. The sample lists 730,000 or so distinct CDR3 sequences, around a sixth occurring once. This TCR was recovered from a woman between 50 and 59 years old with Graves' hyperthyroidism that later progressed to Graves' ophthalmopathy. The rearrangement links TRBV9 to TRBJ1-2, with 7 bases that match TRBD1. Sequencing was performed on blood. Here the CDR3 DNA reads TGTGCCAGCAGCGCTCTGACAGGGCAGGAGGGCTACACCTTC. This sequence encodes CASSALTGQEGYTF.